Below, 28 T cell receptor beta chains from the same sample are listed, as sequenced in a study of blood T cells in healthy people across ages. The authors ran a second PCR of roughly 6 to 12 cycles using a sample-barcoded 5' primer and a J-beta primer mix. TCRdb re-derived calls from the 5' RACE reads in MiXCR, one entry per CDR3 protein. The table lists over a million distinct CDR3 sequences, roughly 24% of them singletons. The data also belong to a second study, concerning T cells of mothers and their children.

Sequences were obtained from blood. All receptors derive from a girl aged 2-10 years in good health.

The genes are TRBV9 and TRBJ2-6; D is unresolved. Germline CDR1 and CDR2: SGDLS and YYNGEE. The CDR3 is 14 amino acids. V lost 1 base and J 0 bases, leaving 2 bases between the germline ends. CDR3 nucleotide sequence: TGTGCCAGCAGCGTACGCTCTGGGGCCAACGTCCTGACTTTC. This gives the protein CASSVRSGANVLTF.

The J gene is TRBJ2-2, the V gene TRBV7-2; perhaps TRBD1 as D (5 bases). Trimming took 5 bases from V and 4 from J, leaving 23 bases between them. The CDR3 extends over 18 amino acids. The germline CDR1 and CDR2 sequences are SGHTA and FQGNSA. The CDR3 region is CASSREIRQPPSTGELFF. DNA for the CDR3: TGTGCCAGCAGCCGCGAAATTAGACAGCCCCCAAGCACCGGGGAGCTGTTTTTT.

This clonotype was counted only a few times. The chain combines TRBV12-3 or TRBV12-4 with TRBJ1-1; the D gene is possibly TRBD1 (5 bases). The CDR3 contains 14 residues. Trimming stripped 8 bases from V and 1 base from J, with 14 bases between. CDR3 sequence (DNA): TGTGCCAGCTGTCCGGGACGGCCGAACACTGAAGCTTTCTTT. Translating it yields CASCPGRPNTEAFF.

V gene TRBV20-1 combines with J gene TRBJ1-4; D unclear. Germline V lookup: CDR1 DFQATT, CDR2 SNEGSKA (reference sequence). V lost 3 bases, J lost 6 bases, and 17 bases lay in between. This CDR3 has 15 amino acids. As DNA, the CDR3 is TGCAGTGCTAGCAATCGCGACGGATTTTATGAAAAACTGTTTTTT. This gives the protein CSASNRDGFYEKLFF.

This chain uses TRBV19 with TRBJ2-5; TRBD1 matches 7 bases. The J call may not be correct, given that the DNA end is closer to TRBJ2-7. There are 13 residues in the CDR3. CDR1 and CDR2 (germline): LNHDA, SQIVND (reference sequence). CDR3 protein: CASRQGFSYEQYF. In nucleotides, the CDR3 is TGTGCCAGTAGACAGGGGTTCTCCTACGAGCAGTACTTC.

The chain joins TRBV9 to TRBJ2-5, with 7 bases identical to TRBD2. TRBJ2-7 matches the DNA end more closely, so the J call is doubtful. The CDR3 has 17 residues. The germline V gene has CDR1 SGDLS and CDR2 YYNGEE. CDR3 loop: CASGGLVGDPTAHEQYF. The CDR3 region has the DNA TGTGCCAGCGGTGGACTAGTGGGAGACCCGACCGCCCACGAGCAGTACTTC.

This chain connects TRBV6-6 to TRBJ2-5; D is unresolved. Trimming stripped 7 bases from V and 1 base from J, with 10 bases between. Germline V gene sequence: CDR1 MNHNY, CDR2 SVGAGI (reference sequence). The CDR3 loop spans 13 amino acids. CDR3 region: CASTHGPQETQYF. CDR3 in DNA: TGTGCCAGCACCCATGGACCCCAAGAGACCCAGTACTTC.

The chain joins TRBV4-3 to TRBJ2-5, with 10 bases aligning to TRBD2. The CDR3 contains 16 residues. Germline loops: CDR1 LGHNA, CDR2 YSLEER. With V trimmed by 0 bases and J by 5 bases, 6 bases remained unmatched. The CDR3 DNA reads TGCGCCAGCAGCCAAGAGGCTAGCGGGGGCGTGGAGACCCAGTACTTC. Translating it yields CASSQEASGGVETQYF.

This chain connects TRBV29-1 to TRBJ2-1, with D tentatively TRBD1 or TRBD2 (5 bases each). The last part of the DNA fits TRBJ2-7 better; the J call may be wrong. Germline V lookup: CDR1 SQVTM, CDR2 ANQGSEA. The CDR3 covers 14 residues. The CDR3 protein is CSVRGVGSSYEQYF. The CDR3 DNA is TGCAGCGTTAGGGGAGTTGGGAGCTCCTACGAGCAGTACTTC.

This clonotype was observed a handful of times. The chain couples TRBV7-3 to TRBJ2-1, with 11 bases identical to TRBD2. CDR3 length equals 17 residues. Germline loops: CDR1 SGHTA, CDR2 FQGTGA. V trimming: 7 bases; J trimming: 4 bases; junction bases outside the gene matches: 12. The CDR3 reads CASTKSDSGGAYNEQFF. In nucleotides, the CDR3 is TGTGCCAGCACCAAGTCCGATAGCGGGGGGGCTTACAATGAGCAGTTCTTC.

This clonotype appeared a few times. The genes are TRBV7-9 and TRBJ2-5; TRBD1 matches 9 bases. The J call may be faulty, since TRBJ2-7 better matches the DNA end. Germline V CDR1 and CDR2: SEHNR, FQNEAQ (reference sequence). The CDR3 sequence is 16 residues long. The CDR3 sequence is CASSSRDRAKECEQYF. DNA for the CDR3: TGTGCCAGCAGCTCCCGGGACAGGGCGAAGGAGTGCGAGCAGTACTTC.

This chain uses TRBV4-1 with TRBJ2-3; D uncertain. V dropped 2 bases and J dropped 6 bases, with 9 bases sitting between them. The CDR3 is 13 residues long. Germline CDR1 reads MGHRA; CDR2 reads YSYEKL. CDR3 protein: CASSQFSVDTQYF. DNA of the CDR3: TGCGCCAGCAGCCAATTCAGCGTGGATACGCAGTATTTT.

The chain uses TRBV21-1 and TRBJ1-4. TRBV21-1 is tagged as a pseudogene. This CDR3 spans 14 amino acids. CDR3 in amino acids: CASEGAGEREKLLF. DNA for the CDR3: TGTGCCAGCGAGGGAGCGGGAGAGCGGGAAAAACTGCTTTTT.

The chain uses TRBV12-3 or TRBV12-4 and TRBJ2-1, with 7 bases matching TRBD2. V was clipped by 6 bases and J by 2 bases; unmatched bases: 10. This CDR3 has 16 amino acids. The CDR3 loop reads CASSRLGGGAYNEQFF. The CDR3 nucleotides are TGTGCCAGCAGCCGACTTGGGGGGGGAGCCTACAATGAGCAGTTCTTC.

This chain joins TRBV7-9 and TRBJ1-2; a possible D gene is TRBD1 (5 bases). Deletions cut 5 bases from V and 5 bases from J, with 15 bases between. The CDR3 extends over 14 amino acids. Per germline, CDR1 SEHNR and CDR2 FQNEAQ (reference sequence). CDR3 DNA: TGTGCCAGCAGCCCGGGACCGGTGGGATATGGCTACACCTTC. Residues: CASSPGPVGYGYTF.

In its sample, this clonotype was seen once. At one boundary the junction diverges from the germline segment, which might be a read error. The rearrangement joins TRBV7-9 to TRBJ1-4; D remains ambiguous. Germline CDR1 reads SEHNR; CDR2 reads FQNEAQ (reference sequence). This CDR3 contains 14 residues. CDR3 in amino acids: CANSFVGVREKLFF. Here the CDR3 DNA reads TGTGCCAACAGCTTCGTTGGGGTTCGTGAAAAACTGTTTTTT.

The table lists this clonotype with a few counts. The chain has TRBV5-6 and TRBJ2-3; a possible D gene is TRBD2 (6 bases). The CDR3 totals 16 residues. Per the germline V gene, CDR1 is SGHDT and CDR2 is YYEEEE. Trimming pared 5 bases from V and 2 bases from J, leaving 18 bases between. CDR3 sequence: CASRPITSYLTDTQYF. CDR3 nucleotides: TGTGCCAGCAGGCCCATAACTAGCTATCTCACAGATACGCAGTATTTT. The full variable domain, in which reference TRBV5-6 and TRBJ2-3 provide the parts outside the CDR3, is DAGVTQSPTHLIKTRGQQVTLRCSPKSGHDTVSWYQQALGQGPQFIFQYYEEEERQRGNFPDRFSGHQFPNYSSELNVNALLLGDSALYLCASRPITSYLTDTQYFGPGTRLTVL.

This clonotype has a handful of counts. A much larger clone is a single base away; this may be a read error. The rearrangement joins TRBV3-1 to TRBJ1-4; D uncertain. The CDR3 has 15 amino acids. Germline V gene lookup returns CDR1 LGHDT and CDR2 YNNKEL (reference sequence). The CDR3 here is CAGSQSPATNEKLFF. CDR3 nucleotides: TGTGCCGGCAGCCAAAGCCCTGCAACTAATGAAAAACTGTTTTTT.

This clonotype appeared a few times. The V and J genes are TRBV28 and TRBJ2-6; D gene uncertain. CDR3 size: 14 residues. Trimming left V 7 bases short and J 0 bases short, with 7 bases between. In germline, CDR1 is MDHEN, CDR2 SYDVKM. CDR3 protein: CASKRSSGANVLTF. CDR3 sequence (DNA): TGTGCCAGCAAAAGGTCCTCTGGGGCCAACGTCCTGACTTTC. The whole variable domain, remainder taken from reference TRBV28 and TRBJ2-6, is DVKVTQSSRYLVKRTGEKVFLECVQDMDHENMFWYRQDPGLGLRLIYFSYDVKMKEKGDIPEGYSVSREKKERFSLILESASTNQTSMYLCASKRSSGANVLTFGAGSRLTVL.

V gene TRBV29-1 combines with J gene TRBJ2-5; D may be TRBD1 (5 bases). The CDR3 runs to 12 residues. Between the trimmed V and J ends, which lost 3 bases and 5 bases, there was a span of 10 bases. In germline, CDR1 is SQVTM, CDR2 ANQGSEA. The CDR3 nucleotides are TGCAGCGTTGACAGGGATTTCGAGACCCAGTACTTC. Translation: CSVDRDFETQYF.

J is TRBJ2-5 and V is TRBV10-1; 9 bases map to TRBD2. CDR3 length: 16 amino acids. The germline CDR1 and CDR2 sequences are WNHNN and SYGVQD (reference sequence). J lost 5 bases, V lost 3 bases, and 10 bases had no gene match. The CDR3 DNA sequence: TGCGCCAGCAGTGAAGGAGTGGCGGGAGGGAGGGAGACCCAGTACTTC. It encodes CASSEGVAGGRETQYF.

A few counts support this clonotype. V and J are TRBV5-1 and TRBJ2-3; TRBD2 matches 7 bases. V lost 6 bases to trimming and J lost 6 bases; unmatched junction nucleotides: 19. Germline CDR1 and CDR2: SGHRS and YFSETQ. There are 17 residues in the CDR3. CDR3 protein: CASTWGFGGSISDTQYF. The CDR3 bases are TGCGCCAGCACCTGGGGGTTCGGCGGGAGCATCTCGGATACGCAGTATTTT.

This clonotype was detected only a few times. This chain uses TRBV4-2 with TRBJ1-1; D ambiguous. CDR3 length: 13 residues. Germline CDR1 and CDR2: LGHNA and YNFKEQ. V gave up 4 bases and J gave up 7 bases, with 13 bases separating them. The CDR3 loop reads CASSPGERLEAFF. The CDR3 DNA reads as TGTGCCAGCAGCCCCGGGGAGAGGCTTGAAGCTTTCTTT.

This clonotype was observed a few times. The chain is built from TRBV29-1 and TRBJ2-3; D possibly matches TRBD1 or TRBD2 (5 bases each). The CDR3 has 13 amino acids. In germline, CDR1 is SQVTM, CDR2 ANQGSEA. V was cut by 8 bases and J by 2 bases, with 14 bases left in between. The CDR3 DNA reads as TGCAGCTTATCGGGGCCTTACACAGATACGCAGTATTTT. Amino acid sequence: CSLSGPYTDTQYF.

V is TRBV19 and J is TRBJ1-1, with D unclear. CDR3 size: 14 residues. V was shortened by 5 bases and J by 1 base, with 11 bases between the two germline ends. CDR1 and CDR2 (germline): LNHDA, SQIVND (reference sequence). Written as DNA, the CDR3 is TGTGCCAGTAGTTCGATTGACGAGAACACTGAAGCTTTCTTT. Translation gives CASSSIDENTEAFF.

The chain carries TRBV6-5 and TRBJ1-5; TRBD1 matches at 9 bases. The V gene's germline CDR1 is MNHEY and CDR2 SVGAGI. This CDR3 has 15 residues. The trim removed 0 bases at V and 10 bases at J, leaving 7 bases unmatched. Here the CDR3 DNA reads TGTGCCAGCAGTTACTCTCAACAGGGGGCAGGTCCCCAGCATTTT. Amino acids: CASSYSQQGAGPQHF.

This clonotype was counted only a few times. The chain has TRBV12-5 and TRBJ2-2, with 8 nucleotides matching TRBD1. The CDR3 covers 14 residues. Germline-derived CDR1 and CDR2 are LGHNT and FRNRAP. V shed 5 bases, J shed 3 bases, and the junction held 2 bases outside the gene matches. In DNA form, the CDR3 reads TGTGCTAGTGGTAGACAGGGGTACACCGGGGAGCTGTTTTTT. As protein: CASGRQGYTGELFF.

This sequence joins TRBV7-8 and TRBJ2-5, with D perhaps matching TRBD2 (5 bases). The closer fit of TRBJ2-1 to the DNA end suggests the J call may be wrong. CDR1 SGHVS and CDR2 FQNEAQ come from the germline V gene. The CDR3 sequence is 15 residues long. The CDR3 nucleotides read TGTGCCACCTCACTCCCGGGATCCGACCTACTGGGGCAGTTCTTC. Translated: CATSLPGSDLLGQFF.